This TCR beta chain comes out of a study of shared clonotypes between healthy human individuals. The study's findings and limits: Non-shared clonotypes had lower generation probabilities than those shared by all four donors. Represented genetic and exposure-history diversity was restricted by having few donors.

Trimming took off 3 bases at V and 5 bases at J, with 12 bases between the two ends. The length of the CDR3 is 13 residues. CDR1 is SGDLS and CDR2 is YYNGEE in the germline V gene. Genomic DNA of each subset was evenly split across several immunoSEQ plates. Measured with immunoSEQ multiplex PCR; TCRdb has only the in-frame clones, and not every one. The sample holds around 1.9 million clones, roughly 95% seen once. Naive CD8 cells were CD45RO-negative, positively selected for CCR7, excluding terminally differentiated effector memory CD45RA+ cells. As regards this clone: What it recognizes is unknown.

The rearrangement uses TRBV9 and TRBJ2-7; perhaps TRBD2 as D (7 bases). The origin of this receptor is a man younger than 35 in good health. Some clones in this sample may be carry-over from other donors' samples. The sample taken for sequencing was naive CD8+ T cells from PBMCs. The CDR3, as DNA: TGTGCCAGCAGCGGGAGGGGGGGCCACGAGCAGTACTTC. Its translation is CASSGRGGHEQYF.